This TCR beta chain appears in the sequencing data of a study of CD8+ T cells in alopecia areata. Study observations and caveats: Clonality in lesional scalp, especially alopecia totalis/universalis, exceeded that of normal scalp.

CDR3 size: 13 residues. V was clipped by 4 bases and J by 2 bases, with 10 bases between them. Germline V lookup: CDR1 SQVTM, CDR2 ANQGSEA. RNA was extracted and reverse transcribed into cDNA as the sequencing template. Repertoires were generated with immunoSEQ multiplex PCR, while TCRdb's copy carries only in-frame clones and drops some. Of fewer than 200,000 clones in the sample, about 60% are singletons; the top ten hold over 12%. Points on this clone: The antigen is not known.

The V call is TRBV29-1, the J call TRBJ2-3, with a possible D match to TRBD1 (6 bases). This material consisted of CD4+ T cells sorted from blood, taken at week 0. The clonotype was recovered from a human donor with alopecia areata. DNA for the CDR3: TGCAGCGTTGCCGGGACAATCACAGATACGCAGTATTTT. Translating it yields CSVAGTITDTQYF.